The clone carrying this TCR beta chain was seen only a few times. The CDR3 length is 14 residues. V was trimmed by 1 base and J by 2 bases, leaving 8 bases between them. From germline, CDR1 is SGHAT and CDR2 FQNNGV. These data belong to a study of T-cell memory formation after mild COVID-19. TCRdb analysed the 5' RACE reads with MiXCR anew, one entry per CDR3 protein. This table holds approximately 350,000 distinct CDR3 sequences, approximately 15% found once. The sample consisted of PBMCs or a T cell subset sorted from them (not recorded which). This receptor was identified in a man aged 18 to 30 who had mild COVID-19 (a few samples of this study predate the infection). Cell type and time point are not known. The chain uses TRBV11-2 and TRBJ1-2, with no clear D. The CDR3 DNA reads as TGTGCCAGCAGCTTAGCGGGCCAGAACTATGGCTACACCTTC. Amino acids: CASSLAGQNYGYTF.